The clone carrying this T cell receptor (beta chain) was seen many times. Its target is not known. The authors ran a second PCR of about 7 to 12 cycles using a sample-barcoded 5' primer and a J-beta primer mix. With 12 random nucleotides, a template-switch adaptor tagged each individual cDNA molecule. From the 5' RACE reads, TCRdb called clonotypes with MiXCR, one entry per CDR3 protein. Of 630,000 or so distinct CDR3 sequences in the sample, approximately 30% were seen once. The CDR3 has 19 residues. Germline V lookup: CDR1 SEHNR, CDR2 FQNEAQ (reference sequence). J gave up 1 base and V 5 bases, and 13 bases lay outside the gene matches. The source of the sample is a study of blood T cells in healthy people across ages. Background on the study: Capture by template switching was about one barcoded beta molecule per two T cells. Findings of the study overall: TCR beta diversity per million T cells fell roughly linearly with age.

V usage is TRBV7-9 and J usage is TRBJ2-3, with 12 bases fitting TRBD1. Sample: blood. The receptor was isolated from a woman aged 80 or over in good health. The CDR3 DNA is TGTGCCAGCAGCCTCAACGCCGGGACAGGGGGCGAAGGCACAGATACGCAGTATTTT. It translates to CASSLNAGTGGEGTDTQYF. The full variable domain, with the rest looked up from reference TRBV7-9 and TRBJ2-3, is DTGVSQNPRHKITKRGQNVTFRCDPISEHNRLYWYRQTLGQGPEFLTYFQNEAQLEKSRLLSDRFSAERPKGSFSTLEIQRTEQGDSAMYLCASSLNAGTGGEGTDTQYFGPGTRLTVL.